The next 26 T cell receptor beta chains were all read from a single sample in a study of T cell responses to AZD1222 COVID-19 vaccine. Assay used: immunoSEQ multiplex PCR; TCRdb lists only in-frame clones, some missing. This sample has tens of thousands of clones, with around 80% found just once. Here the sequenced sample was peripheral blood, taken on day 0 of AZD1222 vaccination. Receptor source: an adult in good health.

CDR3 sequence: CASSIGTLAGRETQYF. As DNA, the CDR3 is TGTGCCAGTAGTATAGGGACACTAGCGGGGCGAGAGACCCAGTACTTC. V is TRBV19 and J is TRBJ2-5; 10 bases align to TRBD2. The junction had 6 bases not matched to a gene; V was cut back by 1 base and J by 4 bases. The germline V gene encodes CDR1 LNHDA and CDR2 SQIVND (reference sequence). This CDR3 region has 16 residues. The full variable domain, rest sourced from reference TRBV19 and TRBJ2-5, is DGGITQSPKYLFRKEGQNVTLSCEQNLNHDAMYWYRQDPGQGLRLIYYSQIVNDFQKGDIAEGYSVSREKKESFPLTVTSAQKNPTAFYLCASSIGTLAGRETQYFGPGTRLLVL.

The genes are TRBV19 and TRBJ1-5; TRBD1 is a possible D gene (5 bases). V lost 1 base and J lost 3, with 10 bases in between. The length of the CDR3 is 15 residues. Germline V gene data show CDR1 as LNHDA and CDR2 as SQIVND (reference sequence). For the CDR3, the DNA is TGTGCCAGTAGTATAGGGGGCGGAACCAATCAGCCCCAGCATTTT. It is translated as CASSIGGGTNQPQHF.

This rearrangement joins TRBV28 to TRBJ1-1, with D possibly TRBD1 on 5 matching bases. The CDR3 consists of 13 residues. Trimming left V 6 bases short and J 3 bases short, with 11 bases between. In germline, CDR1 is MDHEN, CDR2 SYDVKM. As DNA, the CDR3 is TGTGCCAGCAGCGGAAGGGGCCACACTGAAGCTTTCTTT. It is translated as CASSGRGHTEAFF.

V is TRBV19 and J is TRBJ2-7; 9 bases align to TRBD1. V dropped 1 base and J dropped 4; count of bases not matched to a gene: 5. Germline-derived CDR1 and CDR2 are LNHDA and SQIVND (reference sequence). This CDR3 is 15 amino acids long. CDR3 amino acids: CASSIGGQGVYEQYF. In nucleotides, the CDR3 is TGTGCCAGTAGTATAGGGGGACAGGGCGTGTACGAGCAGTACTTC.

The chain employs TRBV5-4 and TRBJ2-7; 8 bases agree with TRBD2. V dropped 4 bases and J dropped 3; count of bases not matched to a gene: 9. The CDR3 is made up of 15 amino acids. CDR1 is SGHNT and CDR2 is YYREEE in the germline V gene (reference sequence). The CDR3 bases are TGTGCCAGCAGCCCTGGTGGGGCGGGGGGCTACGAGCAGTACTTC. As protein: CASSPGGAGGYEQYF.

The CDR3 sequence: CASSAGPQGSQHF. The CDR3 region has the DNA TGTGCCAGCAGTGCAGGCCCACAGGGTTCCCAGCATTTT. The rearrangement joins TRBV2 to TRBJ1-5; D might be TRBD1 (6 bases). Germline CDR1 is SNHLY and CDR2 is FYNNEI. V dropped 4 bases and J dropped 11 bases, with 15 bases sitting between them. The CDR3 contains 13 residues.

V and J are TRBV9 and TRBJ1-3; 9 bases agree with TRBD1. V shed 3 bases and J 4 bases; nucleotides not matched to a gene: 8. CDR1 is SGDLS and CDR2 is YYNGEE in the germline V gene. The CDR3 is 16 amino acids. The CDR3 nucleotides are TGTGCCAGCAGCGGGGAACAGGGGGCCGAGGGAAACACCATATATTTT. It translates to CASSGEQGAEGNTIYF.

The chain couples TRBV9 to TRBJ1-1; D remains ambiguous. This CDR3 is built from 13 residues. Trimming took 0 bases from V and 1 from J, leaving 4 bases between them. In germline, CDR1 is SGDLS, CDR2 YYNGEE. CDR3 residues: CASSVGWNTEAFF. The DNA of the CDR3 is TGTGCCAGCAGCGTAGGTTGGAACACTGAAGCTTTCTTT.

The chain links TRBV6-5 to TRBJ2-1; maybe TRBD1 (5 bases). Germline V CDR1 and CDR2: MNHEY, SVGAGI. The CDR3 extends over 13 amino acids. V lost 5 bases to trimming and J lost 10 bases, with 15 bases between them. The CDR3 DNA reads as TGTGCCAGCAGTAGGGGTCACGCATTAGAGCAGTTCTTC. Encoded protein: CASSRGHALEQFF.

Within the sample, this clone is medium-sized. The chain uses TRBV28 and TRBJ1-2; D ambiguous. Germline loops: CDR1 MDHEN, CDR2 SYDVKM. The germline V and J ends were trimmed by 7 bases and 1 base, with 10 bases remaining between them. The CDR3 sequence is 13 residues long. CDR3 protein: CASTPDNNYGYTF. The CDR3 DNA reads as TGTGCCAGCACCCCTGACAATAACTATGGCTACACCTTC.

This clone has just one count. V usage is TRBV28 and J usage is TRBJ2-5; TRBD2 agrees at 7 bases. The CDR3 totals 15 residues. The junction had 12 bases not matched to a gene; V was cut back by 6 bases and J by 5 bases. Per the germline V gene, CDR1 is MDHEN and CDR2 is SYDVKM. This CDR3 is CASSRPGSGEETQYF. The CDR3 DNA reads as TGTGCCAGCAGCCGCCCCGGGAGCGGGGAGGAGACCCAGTACTTC.

The chain joins TRBV23-1 to TRBJ2-1; TRBD2 matches at 10 bases. TRBV23-1 is an ORF, with its function uncertain. The junction had 4 bases not matched to a gene; V was cut back by 0 bases and J by 2 bases. CDR3 length: 17 amino acids. CDR3 in amino acids: CASSQSGTSEPYNEQFF. The CDR3 DNA sequence: TGCGCCAGCAGTCAATCGGGGACTAGCGAACCCTACAATGAGCAGTTCTTC.

V and J are TRBV3-1 (or the pseudogene TRBV3-2) and TRBJ1-2; TRBD1 might be the D (6 bases). This CDR3 has 13 amino acids. Germline V gene lookup returns CDR1 LGHDT and CDR2 YNNKEL (reference sequence). Trimming left V 6 bases short and J 4 bases short, with 12 bases between. This chain's CDR3 is CASSQQGAYGYTF. In DNA, the CDR3 is TGTGCCAGCAGTCAACAGGGCGCCTATGGCTACACCTTC.

The chain recombines TRBV2 with TRBJ2-3; D is tentatively TRBD1 or TRBD2 (5 bases each). Germline assignment: CDR1 SNHLY and CDR2 FYNNEI. The CDR3 extends over 16 amino acids. Trimming cost V 6 bases and J 4 bases, with 20 bases left between them. The CDR3 region is CASSPARGPRADTQYF. CDR3 nucleotides: TGTGCCAGCAGCCCAGCCCGGGGCCCAAGGGCAGATACGCAGTATTTT.

The rearrangement joins TRBV5-5 to TRBJ2-6; D gene unclear. CDR1 is SGHKS and CDR2 is YYEKEE in the germline V gene (reference sequence). This CDR3 is built from 15 residues. V shed 3 bases and J shed 3 bases, with 10 bases lying between them. CDR3: CASSSSGVGANVLTF. Here the CDR3 DNA reads TGTGCCAGCAGCTCTTCAGGCGTTGGGGCCAACGTCCTGACTTTC.

The chain combines TRBV7-2 with TRBJ1-2; 7 bases line up with TRBD1. The ends lost 7 bases at V and 8 bases at J; junction bases unmatched: 10. The CDR3 is 13 amino acids. Germline loops: CDR1 SGHTA, CDR2 FQGNSA. The CDR3 DNA reads as TGTGCCAGCACCCTTAAAGGGGACAGCGGCTACACCTTC. Its translation is CASTLKGDSGYTF.

This rearrangement joins TRBV7-9 to TRBJ2-3, with 13 positions matching TRBD2. The V gene end was trimmed by 6 bases and the J gene end by 1 base; junction bases not matched to a gene: 1. CDR1 is SEHNR, CDR2 FQNEAQ, per germline (reference sequence). The CDR3 loop spans 15 amino acids. CDR3 DNA sequence: TGTGCCAGCAGGGGGACTAGCGGGGGCACAGATACGCAGTATTTT. Its protein is CASRGTSGGTDTQYF.

This chain links TRBV7-2 with TRBJ2-7, with TRBD2 matching 12 bases. Germline CDR1 is SGHTA and CDR2 is FQGNSA. The CDR3 loop spans 15 amino acids. Trimming removed 5 bases from V and 7 bases from J; junction bases left unmatched: 9. As DNA, the CDR3 is TGTGCCAGCAGCCCACCTAGCGGGAGGGCCTGGGAGCAGTACTTC. The encoded protein is CASSPPSGRAWEQYF.

J is TRBJ2-6 and V is TRBV3-1 (or the pseudogene TRBV3-2); tentative D call: TRBD1 (5 bases). Germline-derived CDR1 and CDR2 are LGHDT and YNNKEL (reference sequence). V was clipped by 0 bases and J by 4 bases, with 13 bases between them. There are 17 residues in the CDR3. CDR3 loop: CASSQDLQGSGANVLTF. CDR3 DNA: TGTGCCAGCAGCCAAGATCTCCAGGGATCAGGGGCCAACGTCCTGACTTTC.

The J gene is TRBJ1-1, the V gene TRBV10-3; TRBD1 matches at 7 bases. Unmatched junction bases numbered 1, after V lost 0 bases and J lost 3 bases. There are 14 residues in the CDR3. Germline V CDR1 and CDR2: ENHRY, SYGVKD. As DNA, the CDR3 is TGTGCCATCAGTGAGTCGGGACAGTACACTGAAGCTTTCTTT. Translating it yields CAISESGQYTEAFF.

This chain links TRBV15 with TRBJ2-1; 7 bases fit TRBD2. V lost 8 bases, J lost 4 bases, and 14 bases stayed unmatched. The CDR3 has 16 residues. Germline V gives CDR1 LNHNV, CDR2 YYDKDF (reference sequence). Here the CDR3 DNA reads TGTGCCACCCAACGGGGGGAGGGTGGTATTTACAATGAGCAGTTCTTC. Protein sequence: CATQRGEGGIYNEQFF.

The V call is TRBV5-5, the J call TRBJ2-7; TRBD1 aligns across 8 bases. The ends lost 0 bases at V and 2 bases at J; junction bases unmatched: 4. CDR1 and CDR2 (germline): SGHKS, YYEKEE (reference sequence). CDR3 length: 15 residues. This CDR3 is CASSLGTGSTYEQYF. CDR3 DNA: TGTGCCAGCAGCTTGGGGACAGGGTCCACCTACGAGCAGTACTTC.

The rearrangement links TRBV14 to TRBJ2-3, with D uncertain. Trimming took 2 bases from V and 0 from J, leaving 12 bases between them. The CDR3 runs to 16 residues. Germline V gene sequence: CDR1 SGHDN, CDR2 FVKESK. CDR3 loop: CASSQPHRPSTDTQYF. In nucleotides, the CDR3 is TGTGCCAGCAGCCAACCCCACCGGCCTAGCACAGATACGCAGTATTTT.

The CDR3 coding sequence is TGTGCCAGCAGCCAAGAGGGCAGGGCCGGGGAGCTGTTTTTT. Encoded protein: CASSQEGRAGELFF. The chain recombines TRBV14 with TRBJ2-2, with D possibly being TRBD1 (5 bases). V was shortened by 0 bases and J by 6 bases, with 8 bases between the two germline ends. This CDR3 is built from 14 residues. The germline V gene encodes CDR1 SGHDN and CDR2 FVKESK.

This chain joins TRBV28 and TRBJ1-1; D unresolved. This CDR3 has 13 amino acids. V lost 1 base and J 1 base, leaving 4 bases between the germline ends. Germline CDR1 reads MDHEN; CDR2 reads SYDVKM. The CDR3 region is CASSLLRNTEAFF. CDR3 DNA: TGTGCCAGCAGTTTATTACGGAACACTGAAGCTTTCTTT.

V gene TRBV6-2 or TRBV6-3 combines with J gene TRBJ1-2, with D tentatively TRBD1 (5 bases). Trimming took off 2 bases at V and 8 bases at J, with 9 bases between the two ends. Germline-derived CDR1 and CDR2 are MNHEY and SVGEGT. The CDR3 extends over 12 amino acids. The CDR3 DNA is TGTGCCAGCAGTTACGGGGGAGGCGGCTACACCTTC. It encodes CASSYGGGGYTF.